A single sample gave rise to the 28 T cell receptor beta chains below, sequenced in a study of T-cell memory formation after mild COVID-19. MiXCR, run by TCRdb on the 5' RACE reads, gives a single entry per CDR3 protein. Of some 350,000 distinct CDR3 sequences detected, under 15% appear once; the ten largest clones hold roughly 23%. Material for sequencing was PBMCs or a T cell subset sorted from them (not recorded which). The receptors derive from a man between 18 and 29 years old who had mild COVID-19 (a few samples of this study predate the infection). Cell type and time point are not known.

This clonotype was seen more than once but under ten times. The J gene is TRBJ1-2, the V gene TRBV7-9; the match to TRBD1 covers 8 bases. The CDR3 loop spans 16 amino acids. The germline V gene encodes CDR1 SEHNR and CDR2 FQNEAQ (reference sequence). The V segment lost 1 base and the J segment 8 bases; nucleotides outside the gene matches: 12. The CDR3 region is CASSLVRIRTGPGYTF. In DNA form, the CDR3 reads TGTGCCAGCAGCTTAGTGAGGATCCGGACAGGGCCCGGCTACACCTTC.

V and J are TRBV7-9 and TRBJ1-1; a possible D gene is TRBD1 (5 bases). The CDR3 has 14 residues. V lost 5 bases, J lost 5 bases, and 15 bases lay in between. CDR1 is SEHNR and CDR2 is FQNEAQ in the germline V gene (reference sequence). This chain's CDR3 is CASSLQAGETEAFF. CDR3 nucleotide sequence: TGTGCCAGCAGCCTACAGGCTGGGGAGACTGAAGCTTTCTTT.

The V and J genes are TRBV20-1 and TRBJ2-3; the D gene is possibly TRBD2 (5 bases). This CDR3 comprises 13 residues. Germline-derived CDR1 and CDR2 are DFQATT and SNEGSKA (reference sequence). Trimming cost V 6 bases and J 0 bases, with 10 bases left between them. The CDR3 nucleotides are TGCAGTGCCGGTAGCGATAGCACAGATACGCAGTATTTT. Its translation: CSAGSDSTDTQYF.

This chain connects TRBV6-5 to TRBJ1-2; D ambiguous. The germline V gene has CDR1 MNHEY and CDR2 SVGAGI. CDR3 length: 16 amino acids. V gave up 4 bases and J gave up 8 bases, with 23 bases separating them. CDR3 nucleotides: TGTGCCAGCAGTTGGGGAGGTATCAGATTCCGGGAGGGCTACACCTTC. Translation: CASSWGGIRFREGYTF.

This clonotype turned up a few times. This sequence joins TRBV7-3 and TRBJ2-2; D remains unclear. Germline V gene lookup returns CDR1 SGHTA and CDR2 FQGTGA. Between the trimmed V and J ends, which lost 3 bases and 0 bases, there was a span of 8 bases. The CDR3 has 15 amino acids. DNA for the CDR3: TGTGCCAGCAGCTTGCGACGGTCGAACACCGGGGAGCTGTTTTTT. Translated, it gives CASSLRRSNTGELFF.

This clonotype appeared a few times. The V call is TRBV10-3, the J call TRBJ1-1, with D tentatively TRBD1 (6 bases). V was pared by 6 bases and J by 1 base, with 9 bases between. CDR1 and CDR2 (germline): ENHRY, SYGVKD. This CDR3 has 13 residues. CDR3 bases: TGTGCCATCAGGGACAGCCCGAACACTGAAGCTTTCTTT. Translated, it gives CAIRDSPNTEAFF.

This clonotype was picked up a small number of times. V gene TRBV7-2 combines with J gene TRBJ2-2; the D call may be TRBD1 or TRBD2 (5 bases each). V lost 5 bases, J lost 4 bases, and 17 bases lay in between. CDR1 is SGHTA, CDR2 FQGNSA, per germline. The CDR3 contains 16 residues. The CDR3: CASSPGRGQGTGELFF. CDR3 coding DNA: TGTGCCAGCAGCCCCGGACGGGGCCAAGGCACCGGGGAGCTGTTTTTT.

This chain uses TRBV6-1 with TRBJ2-1; TRBD2 is a possible D gene (6 bases). The CDR3 consists of 14 residues. CDR1 MNHNS and CDR2 SASEGT come from the germline V gene. V gave up 2 bases and J gave up 6 bases, with 11 bases separating them. CDR3 nucleotides: TGTGCCAGCAGTGAACTCCGGGGGTTCAATGAGCAGTTCTTC. As protein: CASSELRGFNEQFF.

This clonotype was counted only a few times. The chain uses TRBV29-1 and TRBJ2-5; D remains unclear. V was shortened by 4 bases and J by 5 bases, with 14 bases between the two germline ends. CDR1 is SQVTM, CDR2 ANQGSEA, per germline. This CDR3 has 13 amino acids. The CDR3 region has the DNA TGCAGCGTTGCTACGACCCAGACGGAGACCCAGTACTTC. Amino acid sequence: CSVATTQTETQYF.

This clonotype was observed a few times. The gene calls are TRBV6-5 and TRBJ2-1, with 7 bases identical to TRBD1. Unmatched junction bases numbered 21, after V lost 10 bases and J lost 6 bases. CDR1 is MNHEY and CDR2 is SVGAGI in the germline V gene. The CDR3 consists of 17 residues. CDR3 in amino acids: CATVKMPEGGSSNEQFF. The DNA of the CDR3 is TGTGCCACCGTTAAAATGCCTGAAGGGGGCTCTAGCAATGAGCAGTTCTTC.

The table lists this clonotype with a few counts. The rearrangement links TRBV6-2 or TRBV6-3 to TRBJ2-2, with D possibly called TRBD1 or TRBD2 (5 bases each). Trimming cost V 7 bases and J 1 base, with 10 bases left between them. Germline V gene sequence: CDR1 MNHEY, CDR2 SVGEGT. This CDR3 comprises 14 residues. The CDR3 loop reads CASMGTLNTGELFF. DNA for the CDR3: TGTGCCAGCATGGGGACGCTGAACACCGGGGAGCTGTTTTTT.

This clonotype has more than one count but fewer than ten. V usage is TRBV5-1 and J usage is TRBJ2-7; D unclear. The CDR3 runs to 15 residues. The V and J ends lost 0 bases and 4 bases respectively, with 14 bases between them. CDR1 and CDR2 (germline): SGHRS, YFSETQ. The CDR3: CASSLAVETVYEQYF. CDR3 bases: TGCGCCAGCAGCTTGGCCGTGGAGACGGTATACGAGCAGTACTTC. Drawing the rest from reference TRBV5-1 and TRBJ2-7, the complete variable domain is KAGVTQTPRYLIKTRGQQVTLSCSPISGHRSVSWYQQTPGQGLQFLFEYFSETQRNKGNFPGRFSGRQFSNSRSEMNVSTLELGDSALYLCASSLAVETVYEQYFGPGTRLTVT.

This clonotype was observed at least ten times. Written as DNA, the CDR3 is TGTGCCAGCAGCCAAGGGTTGAGCTCAGATACGCAGTATTTT. It yields the protein CASSQGLSSDTQYF. The chain employs TRBV3-1 and TRBJ2-3, with D unclear. In germline, CDR1 is LGHDT, CDR2 YNNKEL (reference sequence). V lost 1 base and J lost 4, with 9 bases in between. CDR3 length: 14 residues.

The chain couples TRBV20-1 to TRBJ2-7; D possibly corresponds to TRBD1 (6 bases). The CDR3 extends over 16 amino acids. Germline loops: CDR1 DFQATT, CDR2 SNEGSKA (reference sequence). V lost 6 bases, J lost 1 base, and 22 bases lay in between. Here the CDR3 DNA reads TGCAGTGCCCTAGGGAGTCCCAGGGGTGTATCCTACGAGCAGTACGTC. Translation: CSALGSPRGVSYEQYV.

The V and J genes are TRBV5-1 and TRBJ1-2; maybe TRBD1 (6 bases). V was cut by 0 bases and J by 3 bases, with 12 bases left in between. CDR1 and CDR2 (germline): SGHRS, YFSETQ. The CDR3 is 15 residues long. The CDR3 nucleotides are TGCGCCAGCAGCTTGGCGTCAGGGGCCGACTATGGCTACACCTTC. Translation: CASSLASGADYGYTF.

Many counts were recorded for this clonotype. This chain uses TRBV4-1 with TRBJ2-1; TRBD1 matches 7 bases. There are 18 residues in the CDR3. Germline V gives CDR1 MGHRA, CDR2 YSYEKL. Trimming at V came to 1 base and at J to 1 base, leaving 10 bases not matched to a gene. CDR3 in DNA: TGCGCCAGCAGCCAAGTCGACAGGGCGAAAAATTCCTACAATGAGCAGTTCTTC. Its translation is CASSQVDRAKNSYNEQFF.

The rearrangement uses TRBV5-1 and TRBJ1-6; the match to TRBD1 covers 9 bases. V was pared by 0 bases and J by 7 bases, with 8 bases of the junction left unmatched. CDR1 SGHRS and CDR2 YFSETQ come from the germline V gene. This CDR3 comprises 17 residues. CDR3 residues: CASSLGQGGLWNSPLHF. CDR3 coding DNA: TGCGCCAGCAGCTTGGGACAGGGGGGCCTCTGGAATTCACCCCTCCACTTT. The complete variable domain, with remaining parts taken from reference TRBV5-1 and TRBJ1-6, reads KAGVTQTPRYLIKTRGQQVTLSCSPISGHRSVSWYQQTPGQGLQFLFEYFSETQRNKGNFPGRFSGRQFSNSRSEMNVSTLELGDSALYLCASSLGQGGLWNSPLHFGNGTRLTVT.

This clonotype showed up just a few times. The chain couples TRBV5-1 to TRBJ2-3; TRBD1 matches at 9 bases. Germline CDR1 and CDR2: SGHRS and YFSETQ. The CDR3 length is 17 residues. Trimming took 0 bases from V and 0 from J; bases not matched to a gene: 5. The CDR3 DNA sequence: TGCGCCAGCAGCTTGGCCGGGACAGGGTCAAGCACAGATACGCAGTATTTT. Amino acids: CASSLAGTGSSTDTQYF.

This clonotype was observed a few times. This chain uses TRBV20-1 with TRBJ1-2; TRBD1 matches at 10 bases. The CDR3 consists of 13 residues. CDR1 and CDR2 (germline): DFQATT, SNEGSKA (reference sequence). With V trimmed by 5 bases and J by 6 bases, 6 bases remained unmatched. The CDR3 protein is CSAFLTGGNGYTF. The CDR3, as DNA: TGCAGTGCTTTTCTGACAGGGGGCAATGGCTACACCTTC.

The chain is built from TRBV7-9 and TRBJ1-2; possibly TRBD1 for D (6 bases). The germline CDR1 and CDR2 sequences are SEHNR and FQNEAQ (reference sequence). The CDR3 is 15 amino acids. Trimming pared 5 bases from V and 8 bases from J, leaving 21 bases between. CDR3 region: CASSPLGGAVYGYTF. The CDR3 region has the DNA TGTGCCAGCAGCCCCCTGGGGGGGGCGGTTTACGGCTACACCTTC.

This clonotype was detected a few times. The rearrangement uses TRBV6-5 and TRBJ1-1, with TRBD1 as a possible D gene (5 bases). Germline V lookup: CDR1 MNHEY, CDR2 SVGAGI. Trimming removed 0 bases at V and 4 bases at J, with 12 bases between. The CDR3 runs 15 residues. CDR3 DNA sequence: TGTGCCAGCAGTTACTCGGGGGGGTCGAGCACTGAAGCTTTCTTT. Translated: CASSYSGGSSTEAFF.

The chain employs TRBV6-5 and TRBJ1-1; 7 bases agree with TRBD1. Germline V gene sequence: CDR1 MNHEY, CDR2 SVGAGI. This CDR3 has 13 residues. V lost 6 bases and J lost 4; bases outside the gene matches: 5. The CDR3 bases are TGTGCCAGCAGAACATCAGGGGGCACTGAAGCTTTCTTT. Amino acid sequence: CASRTSGGTEAFF.

V is TRBV6-5 and J is TRBJ2-3; 8 positions match TRBD2. The CDR3 is 19 amino acids. Looked up from germline, CDR1 is MNHEY and CDR2 is SVGAGI. Trimming at V came to 0 bases and at J to 1 base, leaving 12 bases not matched to a gene. CDR3 amino acids: CASSYSRPGGAHGTDTQYF. DNA of the CDR3: TGTGCCAGCAGTTACTCTCGGCCGGGGGGGGCGCATGGCACAGATACGCAGTATTTT.

The rearrangement uses TRBV4-2 and TRBJ1-2; D remains ambiguous. Trimming cost V 0 bases and J 0 bases, with 20 bases left between them. This CDR3 is built from 19 residues. The germline gives CDR1 LGHNA, CDR2 YNFKEQ. The DNA for the CDR3 is TGTGCCAGCAGCCAAGATTATCGGGTCGCGAGAGGAACTAACTATGGCTACACCTTC. This codes for CASSQDYRVARGTNYGYTF.

This clonotype has only a few counts. CDR3 loop: CATRRENTEAFF. The CDR3 DNA sequence: TGTGCCACCCGGAGGGAGAACACTGAAGCTTTCTTT. The V gene is TRBV6-2 or TRBV6-3, the J gene TRBJ1-1; D is unresolved. There are 12 residues in the CDR3. In germline, CDR1 is MNHEY, CDR2 SVGEGT. Trimming cost V 10 bases and J 1 base, with 10 bases left between them.

This clonotype was detected only a few times. The chain combines TRBV11-2 with TRBJ1-2, with 8 bases lining up with TRBD1. The ends lost 5 bases at V and 9 bases at J; junction bases unmatched: 8. CDR3 length: 13 residues. Germline CDR1 and CDR2: SGHAT and FQNNGV. CDR3 bases: TGTGCCAGCAGCCCTGGACAGGGCGGGAGCTACACCTTC. This translates into CASSPGQGGSYTF. Combining the CDR3 with reference TRBV11-2 and TRBJ1-2 gives the whole variable domain EAGVAQSPRYKIIEKRQSVAFWCNPISGHATLYWYQQILGQGPKLLIQFQNNGVVDDSQLPKDRFSAERLKGVDSTLKIQPAKLEDSAVYLCASSPGQGGSYTFGSGTRLTVV.

This clonotype has just a few counts. The V and J genes are TRBV20-1 and TRBJ2-5; weak D call: TRBD2 (5 bases). This CDR3 has 16 residues. Trimming removed 1 base at V and 4 bases at J, with 19 bases between. Germline V CDR1 and CDR2: DFQATT, SNEGSKA (reference sequence). The CDR3 sequence: CSARGTSGLPGETQYF. The CDR3 DNA reads as TGCAGTGCTAGAGGGACCTCAGGACTCCCCGGAGAGACCCAGTACTTC.

This chain connects TRBV19 to TRBJ1-5, with TRBD1 matching over 7 bases. The V gene end was trimmed by 10 bases and the J gene end by 0 bases; junction bases not matched to a gene: 3. The germline CDR1 and CDR2 sequences are LNHDA and SQIVND (reference sequence). CDR3 length: 13 amino acids. The CDR3 nucleotides are TGTGCCACGACAGGGTATAGCAATCAGCCCCAGCATTTT. Its translation: CATTGYSNQPQHF.